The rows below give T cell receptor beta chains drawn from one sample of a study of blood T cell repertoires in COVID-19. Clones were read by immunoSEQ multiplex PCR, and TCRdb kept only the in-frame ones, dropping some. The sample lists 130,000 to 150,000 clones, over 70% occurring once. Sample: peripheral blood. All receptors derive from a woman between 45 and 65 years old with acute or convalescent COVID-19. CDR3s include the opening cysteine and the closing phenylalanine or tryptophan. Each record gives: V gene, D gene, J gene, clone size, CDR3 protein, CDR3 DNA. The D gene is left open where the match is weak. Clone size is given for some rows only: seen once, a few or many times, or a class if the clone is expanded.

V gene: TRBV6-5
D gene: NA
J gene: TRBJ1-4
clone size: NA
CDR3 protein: CASSYSYGGNEKLFF
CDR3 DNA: TGTGCCAGCAGTTACTCATACGGGGGTAATGAAAAACTGTTTTTT

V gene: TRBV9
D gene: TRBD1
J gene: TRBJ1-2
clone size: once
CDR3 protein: CASSTLTGGIHGYTF
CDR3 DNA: TGTGCCAGCAGCACACTGACAGGGGGTATCCATGGCTACACCTTC

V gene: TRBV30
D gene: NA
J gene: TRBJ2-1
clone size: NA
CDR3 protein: CAWCSADNEQFF
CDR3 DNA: TGTGCCTGGTGTTCAGCGGACAATGAGCAGTTCTTC

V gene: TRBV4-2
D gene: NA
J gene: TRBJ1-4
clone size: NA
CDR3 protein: CASSQDKGDEKLFF
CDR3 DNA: TGTGCCAGCAGCCAAGATAAAGGGGATGAAAAACTGTTTTTT

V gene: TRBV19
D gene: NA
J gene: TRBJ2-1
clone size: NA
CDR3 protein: CASSIWARTVQGEQFF
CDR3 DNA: TGTGCCAGTAGTATATGGGCGCGGACCGTACAGGGTGAGCAGTTCTTC

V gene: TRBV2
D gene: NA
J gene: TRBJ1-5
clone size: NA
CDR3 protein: CASSEGSSSLAQHF
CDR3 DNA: TGTGCCAGCAGTGAAGGGTCGTCTAGTCTGGCCCAGCATTTT

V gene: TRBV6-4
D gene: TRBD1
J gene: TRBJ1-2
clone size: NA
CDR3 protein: CASSADRAYGYTF
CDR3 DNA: TGTGCCAGCAGTGCCGACAGGGCATATGGCTACACCTTC

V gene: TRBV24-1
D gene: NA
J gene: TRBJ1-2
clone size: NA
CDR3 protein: CATSEGALNYGYTF
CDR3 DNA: TGTGCCACCAGTGAGGGGGCCCTAAACTATGGCTACACCTTC

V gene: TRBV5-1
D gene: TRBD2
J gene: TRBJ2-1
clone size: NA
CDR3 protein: CASSSLGWTSGGSGGNEQFF
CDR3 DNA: TGCGCCAGCAGCTCGCTAGGGTGGACTAGCGGGGGTTCAGGGGGGAATGAGCAGTTCTTC

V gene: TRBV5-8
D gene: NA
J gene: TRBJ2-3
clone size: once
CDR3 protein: CASSVPAGGTDTQYF
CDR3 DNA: TGTGCCAGCTCTGTCCCGGCAGGGGGGACAGATACGCAGTATTTT

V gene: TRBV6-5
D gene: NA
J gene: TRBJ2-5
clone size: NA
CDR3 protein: CASSYGGRGPQETQYF
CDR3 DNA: TGTGCCAGCAGTTACGGGGGCAGGGGACCCCAAGAGACCCAGTACTTC

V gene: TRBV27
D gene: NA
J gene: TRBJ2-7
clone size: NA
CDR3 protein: CASSSDYYEQYF
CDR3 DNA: TGTGCCAGCAGTTCCGACTACTACGAGCAGTACTTC

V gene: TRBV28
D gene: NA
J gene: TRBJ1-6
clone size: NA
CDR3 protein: CASSFSSGGRNSPLHF
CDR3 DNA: TGTGCCAGCAGTTTTTCTTCTGGGGGCAGGAATTCACCCCTCCACTTT

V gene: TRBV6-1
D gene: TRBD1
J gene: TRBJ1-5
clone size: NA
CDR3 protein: CASTLDRGSNQPQHF
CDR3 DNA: TGTGCCAGCACCCTAGACAGGGGAAGCAATCAGCCCCAGCATTTT

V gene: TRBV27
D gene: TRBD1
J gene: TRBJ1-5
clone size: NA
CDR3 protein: CASSLSGGGYSNQPQHF
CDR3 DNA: TGTGCCAGCAGTTTATCAGGGGGCGGTTATAGCAATCAGCCCCAGCATTTT

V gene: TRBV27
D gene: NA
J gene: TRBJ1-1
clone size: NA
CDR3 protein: CASSLSTRGDTEAFF
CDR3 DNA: TGTGCCAGCAGTCTGTCGACGCGAGGAGACACTGAAGCTTTCTTT

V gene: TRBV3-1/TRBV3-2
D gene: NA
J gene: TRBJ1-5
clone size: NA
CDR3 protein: CASSLTGYQPQHF
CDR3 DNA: TGTGCCAGCAGCCTCACAGGGTATCAGCCCCAGCATTTT

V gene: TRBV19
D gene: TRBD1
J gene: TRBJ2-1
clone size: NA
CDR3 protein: CASSIVGTGYNEQFF
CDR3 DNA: TGTGCCAGTAGTATAGTAGGGACAGGGTACAATGAGCAGTTCTTC

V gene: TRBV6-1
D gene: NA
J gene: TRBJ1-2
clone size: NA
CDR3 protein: CASSESLAGYGYTF
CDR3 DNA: TGTGCCAGCAGTGAGTCCTTGGCGGGCTATGGCTACACCTTC

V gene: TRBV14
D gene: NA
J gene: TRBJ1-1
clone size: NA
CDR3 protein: CASSQWGGLMNTEAFF
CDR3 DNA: TGTGCCAGCAGCCAATGGGGGGGACTAATGAACACTGAAGCTTTCTTT

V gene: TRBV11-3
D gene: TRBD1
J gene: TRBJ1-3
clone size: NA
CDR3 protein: CASSLSGGNGNTIYF
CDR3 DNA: TGTGCCAGCAGCCTATCAGGGGGGAATGGAAACACCATATATTTT

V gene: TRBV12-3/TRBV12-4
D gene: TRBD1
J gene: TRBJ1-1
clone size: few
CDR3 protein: CASSSTGVAFF
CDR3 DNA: TGTGCCAGCAGTTCGACAGGGGTGGCTTTCTTT

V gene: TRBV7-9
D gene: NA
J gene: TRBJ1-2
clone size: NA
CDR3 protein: CASSSSYAGSNYGYTF
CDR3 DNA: TGTGCCAGCAGCTCATCGTACGCAGGGTCTAACTATGGCTACACCTTC

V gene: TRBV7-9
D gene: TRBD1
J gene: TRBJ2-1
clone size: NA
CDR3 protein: CASRSTGEPYNEQFF
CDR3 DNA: TGTGCCAGCAGATCCACAGGGGAACCCTACAATGAGCAGTTCTTC

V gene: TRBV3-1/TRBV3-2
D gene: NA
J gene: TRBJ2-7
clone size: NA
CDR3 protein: CASSQGVAPEQYF
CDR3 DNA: TGTGCCAGCAGCCAAGGCGTAGCTCCCGAGCAGTACTTC

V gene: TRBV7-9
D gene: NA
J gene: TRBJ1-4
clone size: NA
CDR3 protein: CASSLSGTNEKLFF
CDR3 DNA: TGTGCCAGCAGCTTGTCAGGGACTAATGAAAAACTGTTTTTT

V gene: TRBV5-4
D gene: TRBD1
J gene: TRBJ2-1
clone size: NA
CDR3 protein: CASSLTAGTVNNEQFF
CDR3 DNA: TGTGCCAGCAGCTTGACTGCCGGGACAGTTAACAATGAGCAGTTCTTC

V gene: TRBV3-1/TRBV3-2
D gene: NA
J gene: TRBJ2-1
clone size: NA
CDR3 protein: CASSLQGSYNEQFF
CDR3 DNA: TGTGCCAGCAGCCTCCAGGGGTCCTACAATGAGCAGTTCTTC

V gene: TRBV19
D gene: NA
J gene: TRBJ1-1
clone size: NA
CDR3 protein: CASSISPGSNTEAFF
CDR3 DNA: TGTGCCAGTAGTATTTCACCGGGGTCGAACACTGAAGCTTTCTTT

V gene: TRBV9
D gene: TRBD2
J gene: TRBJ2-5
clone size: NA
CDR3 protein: CASSVHSGSEETQYF
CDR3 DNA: TGTGCCAGCAGCGTTCATAGCGGGAGTGAAGAGACCCAGTACTTC

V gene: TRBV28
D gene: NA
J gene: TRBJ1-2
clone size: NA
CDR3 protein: CASTGIYGYTF
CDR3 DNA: TGTGCCAGCACAGGGATTTATGGCTACACCTTC

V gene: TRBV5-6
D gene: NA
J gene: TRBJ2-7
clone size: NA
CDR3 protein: CASSPTPRQSSYEQYF
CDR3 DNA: TGTGCCAGCAGCCCCACCCCGCGGCAGAGTTCCTACGAGCAGTACTTC

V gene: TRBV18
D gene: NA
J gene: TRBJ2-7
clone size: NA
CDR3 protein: CASSPQGSSYEQYF
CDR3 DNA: TGTGCCAGCTCACCACAGGGGTCCTCCTACGAGCAGTACTTC

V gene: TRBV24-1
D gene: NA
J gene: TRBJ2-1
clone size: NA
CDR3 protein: CATGADYYNEQFF
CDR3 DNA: TGTGCCACCGGGGCGGATTACTACAATGAGCAGTTCTTC

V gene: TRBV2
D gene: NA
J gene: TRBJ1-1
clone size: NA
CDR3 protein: CASRGVTEAFF
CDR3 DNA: TGTGCCAGCAGGGGAGTCACTGAAGCTTTCTTT

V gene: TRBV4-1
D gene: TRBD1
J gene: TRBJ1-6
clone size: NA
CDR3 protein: CASSQDKGQGYSPLHF
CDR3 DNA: TGCGCCAGCAGCCAAGATAAGGGACAGGGGTATTCACCCCTCCACTTT

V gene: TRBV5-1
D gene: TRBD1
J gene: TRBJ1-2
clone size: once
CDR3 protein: CASNRDRVGFGYTF
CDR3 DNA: TGCGCCAGCAACCGGGACAGGGTAGGATTTGGCTACACCTTC

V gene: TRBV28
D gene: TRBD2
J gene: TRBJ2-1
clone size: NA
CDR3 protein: CASSSGGTISYNEQFF
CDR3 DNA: TGTGCCAGCAGTTCTGGCGGGACTATCTCCTACAATGAGCAGTTCTTC

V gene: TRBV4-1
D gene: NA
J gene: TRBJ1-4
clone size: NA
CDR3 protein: CASSQDRGPNEKLFF
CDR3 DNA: TGCGCCAGCAGCCAAGATAGGGGCCCTAATGAAAAACTGTTTTTT

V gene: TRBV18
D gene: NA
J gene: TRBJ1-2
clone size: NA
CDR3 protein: CASSPSAGEKWGYTF
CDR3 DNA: TGTGCCAGCTCACCTTCAGCAGGGGAGAAGTGGGGCTACACCTTC

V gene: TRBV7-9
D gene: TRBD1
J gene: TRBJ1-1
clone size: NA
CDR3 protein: CASSKTGMNTEAFF
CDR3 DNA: TGTGCCAGCAGCAAGACAGGGATGAACACTGAAGCTTTCTTT

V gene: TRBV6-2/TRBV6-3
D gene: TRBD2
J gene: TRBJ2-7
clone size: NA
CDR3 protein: CASSPLGTSEYEQYF
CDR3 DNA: TGTGCCAGCAGTCCACTCGGGACTAGCGAATACGAGCAGTACTTC

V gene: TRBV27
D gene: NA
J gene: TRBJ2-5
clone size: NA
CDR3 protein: CASSDTGTSQETQYF
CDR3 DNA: TGTGCCAGCAGTGACACCGGGACTTCACAAGAGACCCAGTACTTC

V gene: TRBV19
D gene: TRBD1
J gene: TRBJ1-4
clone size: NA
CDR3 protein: CASKGQGAANEKLFF
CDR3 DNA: TGTGCCAGTAAGGGACAGGGGGCAGCTAATGAAAAACTGTTTTTT

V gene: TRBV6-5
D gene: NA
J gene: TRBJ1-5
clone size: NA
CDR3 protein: CASSTDWMVQPQHF
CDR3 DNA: TGTGCCAGCAGTACCGACTGGATGGTCCAGCCCCAGCATTTT

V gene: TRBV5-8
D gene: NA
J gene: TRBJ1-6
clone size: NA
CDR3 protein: CASSLSVSVPEVPLHF
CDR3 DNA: TGTGCCAGCAGCTTGAGTGTATCAGTTCCCGAGGTACCCCTCCACTTT

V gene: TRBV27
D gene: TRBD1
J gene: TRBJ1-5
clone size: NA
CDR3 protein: CASSGTGSNQPQHF
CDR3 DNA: TGTGCCAGCAGCGGGACAGGGAGCAATCAGCCCCAGCATTTT

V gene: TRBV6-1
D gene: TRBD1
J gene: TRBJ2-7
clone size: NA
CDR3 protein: CASSDGTGGGYEQYF
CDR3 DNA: TGTGCCAGCAGTGATGGGACAGGGGGAGGGTACGAGCAGTACTTC

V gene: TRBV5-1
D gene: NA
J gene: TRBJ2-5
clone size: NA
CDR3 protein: CASSLYETQYF
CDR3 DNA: TGCGCCAGCAGCTTGTATGAGACCCAGTACTTC